The sequence of this TCR beta chain was determined in a study of blood T cell repertoires in COVID-19. Study information: PBMCs, B-cell-depleted T cells, or T cells were the source of the cDNA or gDNA that made up the material.

The CDR3 has 18 amino acids. Germline assignment: CDR1 SQVTM and CDR2 ANQGSEA. Trimming removed 0 bases from V and 2 bases from J, with 20 bases in between. In the authors' methods: From reference gene primer amplification, estimates of nucleated cell counts were derived. Repertoires were generated with immunoSEQ multiplex PCR, while TCRdb's copy carries only in-frame clones and drops some. V, J and clone size are those of that table, while D and trimming were read from the DNA. The sample has 120,000 or so clones; 90% are singletons. Input material: peripheral blood. The TCR comes from a woman aged 60-75 years with COVID-19, enrolled during active disease. The chain joins TRBV29-1 to TRBJ1-5; D ambiguous. The CDR3 bases are TGCAGCGTTGAAGATGTCGGCAGGTATCCGATCGGCAATCAGCCCCAGCATTTT. It specifies CSVEDVGRYPIGNQPQHF.